Presented here are 3 T cell receptor beta chains from one specimen sequenced in a study of OX40 agonist ivuxolimab in advanced cancers. Some clones are missing from TCRdb's copy, which holds only in-frame ones; the method was immunoSEQ multiplex PCR. The data hold some 150,000 clones, with 93% observed a single time. The sequenced sample was CD4+ or CD8+ T cells sorted from blood, obtained in a trial of the OX40 agonist ivuxolimab. The receptors here all came from an adult with an advanced solid tumor such as melanoma, head and neck, liver or kidney cancer.

The count of this clone is one. This sequence joins TRBV2 and TRBJ2-3; D gene unclear. Germline V CDR1 and CDR2: SNHLY, FYNNEI. With 2 bases removed from V and 4 bases from J, the gap between germline ends came to 10 bases. The CDR3 consists of 14 residues. As DNA, the CDR3 is TGTGCCAGCAGTGAACAGGACCTAGCAGATACGCAGTATTTT. Translation gives CASSEQDLADTQYF.

The rearrangement links TRBV5-4 to TRBJ1-6; maybe TRBD1 (6 bases). Trimming shortened V by 3 bases and J by 7 bases, and 20 bases separated the two germline ends. There are 17 residues in the CDR3. Per germline, CDR1 SGHNT and CDR2 YYREEE (reference sequence). DNA of the CDR3: TGTGCCAGCAGCTCCCCGGGACAAGGGCCCCAAAATTCACCCCTCCACTTT. Translating it yields CASSSPGQGPQNSPLHF.

V gene TRBV19 combines with J gene TRBJ1-4; D ambiguous. CDR1 and CDR2 from the germline V gene are LNHDA and SQIVND (reference sequence). This CDR3 is 14 amino acids long. The V end was cut by 8 bases, the J end by 1 base, with 11 bases between. The CDR3, as DNA: TGTGCCAGTCATTCCAGGAGAACTAATGAAAAACTGTTTTTT. It encodes CASHSRRTNEKLFF.